The entry below gives a single T cell receptor beta chain sequence along with its context. The record originates from a study of T cell changes during pregnancy in multiple sclerosis. Produced via immunoSEQ multiplex PCR; TCRdb's table is partial and in-frame only. The profile shows approximately 48,000 clones, about nine tenths of them singletons. Germline CDR1 SGHNT, CDR2 YYREEE (reference sequence). The V gene lost 4 bases and the J gene lost 0 bases, with 14 bases spanning the gap. The CDR3 totals 15 residues. This TCR was sampled from a female donor with multiple sclerosis, enrolled in a pregnancy study. The sequencing used CD8+ T cells from peripheral blood mononuclear cells, collected before pregnancy. This sequence joins TRBV5-4 and TRBJ2-7, with D hard to call. CDR3 coding DNA: TGTGCCAGCAGCCCTTGGGCAGGATACTCCTACGAGCAGTACTTC. Amino acids: CASSPWAGYSYEQYF.